This T cell receptor (beta chain) was retrieved from a study of response to subunit inactivated influenza vaccine. TCRdb called the RT-PCR reads again in MiXCR, with one record for every CDR3 protein. This sample has 650,000 to 850,000 distinct CDR3 sequences, with roughly 13% found just once. This clonotype was picked up a small number of times. Its target is not known. Points from the study as a whole: The authors suggested that every seasonal influenza vaccination recruits few new T cells.

This CDR3 spans 17 amino acids. The V gene's germline CDR1 is SGHTA and CDR2 FQGNSA. Trimming pared 6 bases from V and 0 bases from J, leaving 19 bases between. Sequenced material: PBMCs from blood, taken approximately 15 days before vaccination. This chain joins TRBV7-2 and TRBJ2-3; D is possibly TRBD2 (6 bases). The sequence came from a man aged 45-60 years who received an inactivated influenza vaccine. This chain's CDR3 is CASRPSHRGRSTDTQYF. The CDR3 DNA is TGTGCCAGCAGGCCTAGCCATCGGGGGAGAAGCACAGATACGCAGTATTTT.